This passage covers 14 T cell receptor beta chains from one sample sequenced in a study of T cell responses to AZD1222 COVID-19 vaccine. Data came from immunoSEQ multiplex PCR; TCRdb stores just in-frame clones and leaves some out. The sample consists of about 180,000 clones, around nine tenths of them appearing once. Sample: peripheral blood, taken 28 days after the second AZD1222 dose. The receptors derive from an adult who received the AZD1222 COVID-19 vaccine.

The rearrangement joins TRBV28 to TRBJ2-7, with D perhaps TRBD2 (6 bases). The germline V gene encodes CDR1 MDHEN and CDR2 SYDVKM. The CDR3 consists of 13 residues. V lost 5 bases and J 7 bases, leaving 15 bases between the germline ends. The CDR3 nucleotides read TGTGCCAGCAGTCCCATCGGGGCGGGGGAGCAGTACTTC. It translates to CASSPIGAGEQYF.

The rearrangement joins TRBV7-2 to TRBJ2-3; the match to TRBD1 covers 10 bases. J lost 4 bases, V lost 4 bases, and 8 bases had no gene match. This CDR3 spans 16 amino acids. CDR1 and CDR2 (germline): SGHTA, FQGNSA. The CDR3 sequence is CASSWDRGYTADTQYF. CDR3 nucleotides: TGTGCCAGCAGCTGGGACAGGGGTTATACGGCAGATACGCAGTATTTT. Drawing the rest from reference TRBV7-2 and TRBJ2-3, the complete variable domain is GAGVSQSPSNKVTEKGKDVELRCDPISGHTALYWYRQSLGQGLEFLIYFQGNSAPDKSGLPSDRFSAERTGGSVSTLTIQRTQQEDSAVYLCASSWDRGYTADTQYFGPGTRLTVL.

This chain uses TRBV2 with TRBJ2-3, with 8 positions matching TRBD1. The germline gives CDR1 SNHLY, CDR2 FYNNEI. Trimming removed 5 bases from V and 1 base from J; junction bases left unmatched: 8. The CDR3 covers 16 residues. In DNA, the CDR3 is TGTGCCAGCAGTTACCCAGGGGGCCGGGGCACAGATACGCAGTATTTT. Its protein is CASSYPGGRGTDTQYF.

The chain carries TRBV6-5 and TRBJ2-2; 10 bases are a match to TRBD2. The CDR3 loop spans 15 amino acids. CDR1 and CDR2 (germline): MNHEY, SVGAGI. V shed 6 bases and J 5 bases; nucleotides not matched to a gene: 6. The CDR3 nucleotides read TGTGCCAGCAGCTTAGCGGGAGGAGGGACCGGGGAGCTGTTTTTT. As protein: CASSLAGGGTGELFF.

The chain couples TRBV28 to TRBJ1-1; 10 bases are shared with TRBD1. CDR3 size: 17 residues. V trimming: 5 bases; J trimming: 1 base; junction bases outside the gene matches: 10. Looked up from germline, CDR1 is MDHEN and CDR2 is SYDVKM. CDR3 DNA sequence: TGTGCCAGCAGTCCCGGGGACAGGGGAAGGGGGAACACTGAAGCTTTCTTT. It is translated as CASSPGDRGRGNTEAFF.

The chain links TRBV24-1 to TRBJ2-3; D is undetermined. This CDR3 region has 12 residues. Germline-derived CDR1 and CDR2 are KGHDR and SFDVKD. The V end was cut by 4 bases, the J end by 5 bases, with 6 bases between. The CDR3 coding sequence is TGTGCCACCAGTGACTATGAAGATACGCAGTATTTT. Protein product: CATSDYEDTQYF.

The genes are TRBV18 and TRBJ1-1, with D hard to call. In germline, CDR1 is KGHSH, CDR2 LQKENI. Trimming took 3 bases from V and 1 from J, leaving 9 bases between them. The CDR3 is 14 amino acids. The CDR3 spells CASSPTEGNTEAFF. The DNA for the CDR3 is TGTGCCAGCTCACCCACCGAGGGGAACACTGAAGCTTTCTTT.

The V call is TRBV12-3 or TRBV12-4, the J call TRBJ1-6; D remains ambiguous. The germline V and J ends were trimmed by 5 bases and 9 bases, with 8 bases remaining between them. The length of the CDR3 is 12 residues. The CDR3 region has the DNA TGTGCCAGCAGTCGAGACCTTTCACCCCTCCACTTT. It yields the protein CASSRDLSPLHF.

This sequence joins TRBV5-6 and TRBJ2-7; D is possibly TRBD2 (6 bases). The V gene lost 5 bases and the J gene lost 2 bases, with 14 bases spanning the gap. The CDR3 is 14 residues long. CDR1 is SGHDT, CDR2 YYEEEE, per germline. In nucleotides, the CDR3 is TGTGCCAGCAGGACAGCCGGGGGAACCTACGAGCAGTACTTC. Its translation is CASRTAGGTYEQYF.

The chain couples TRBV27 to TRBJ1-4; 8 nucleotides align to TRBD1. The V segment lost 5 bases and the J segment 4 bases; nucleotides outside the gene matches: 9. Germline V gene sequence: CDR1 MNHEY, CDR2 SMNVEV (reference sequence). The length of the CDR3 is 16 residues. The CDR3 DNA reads TGTGCCAGCAGTCCGCAGGGGGCTAGGGTTAATGAAAAACTGTTTTTT. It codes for CASSPQGARVNEKLFF.

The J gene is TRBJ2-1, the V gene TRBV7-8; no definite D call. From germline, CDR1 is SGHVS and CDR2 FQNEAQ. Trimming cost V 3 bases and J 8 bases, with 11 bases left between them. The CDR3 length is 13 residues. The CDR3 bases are TGTGCCAGCAGCTTGCCACGTTTTCATGAGCAGTTCTTC. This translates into CASSLPRFHEQFF. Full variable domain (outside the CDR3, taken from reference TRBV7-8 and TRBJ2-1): GAGVSQSPRYKVAKRGQDVALRCDPISGHVSLFWYQQALGQGPEFLTYFQNEAQLDKSGLPSDRFFAERPEGSVSTLKIQRTQQEDSAVYLCASSLPRFHEQFFGPGTRLTVL.

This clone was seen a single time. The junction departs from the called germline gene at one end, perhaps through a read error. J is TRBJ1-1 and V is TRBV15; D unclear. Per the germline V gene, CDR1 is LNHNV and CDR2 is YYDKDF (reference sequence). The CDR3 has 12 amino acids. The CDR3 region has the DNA TGTGCCACCAGCGGAGACGGTATTGAAGCTTTCTTT. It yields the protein CATSGDGIEAFF.

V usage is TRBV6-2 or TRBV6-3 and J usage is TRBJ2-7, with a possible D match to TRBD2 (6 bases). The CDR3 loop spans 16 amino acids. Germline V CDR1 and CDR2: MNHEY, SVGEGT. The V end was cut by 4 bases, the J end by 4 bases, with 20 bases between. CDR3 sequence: CASSFQNAGTRYEQYF. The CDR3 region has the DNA TGTGCCAGCAGTTTCCAAAACGCGGGGACCCGGTACGAGCAGTACTTC.

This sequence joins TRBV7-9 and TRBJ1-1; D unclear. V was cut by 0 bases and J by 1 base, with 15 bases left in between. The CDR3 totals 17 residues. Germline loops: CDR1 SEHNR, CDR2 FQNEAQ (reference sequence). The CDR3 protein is CASSLAPIGQRNTEAFF. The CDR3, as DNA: TGTGCCAGCAGCTTAGCCCCGATTGGGCAGAGGAACACTGAAGCTTTCTTT. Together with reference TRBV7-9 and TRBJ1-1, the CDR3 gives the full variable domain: DTGVSQNPRHKITKRGQNVTFRCDPISEHNRLYWYRQTLGQGPEFLTYFQNEAQLEKSRLLSDRFSAERPKGSFSTLEIQRTEQGDSAMYLCASSLAPIGQRNTEAFFGQGTRLTVV.